The present entry profiles one T cell receptor (beta chain) with its context. The sample belongs to a study of cytomegalovirus exposure and HLA in healthy donors. Both 60 Vbeta primers and 13 Jbeta primers went into the PCR. Libraries were prepared by immunoSEQ multiplex PCR; TCRdb keeps only in-frame clonotypes and omits some of them. The sample includes tens of thousands of clones, 81% of them seen just once. There are 15 residues in the CDR3. This TCR came from a girl aged 2-15 years in good health and CMV-seropositive. This chain connects TRBV12-2 to TRBJ2-7; TRBD1, as called in the table, went unchecked against the DNA. TRBV12-2 constitutes a pseudogene. The sequenced sample was PBMCs. The CDR3 here is CASRLECYRDHEQYF. CDR3 in DNA: TGTGCAAGTCGCTTAGAATGTTACAGGGACCACGAGCAGTACTTC.